This T cell receptor (beta chain) is from a study of T cell changes during pregnancy in multiple sclerosis. TCRdb keeps only in-frame clones here, not all; method: immunoSEQ multiplex PCR. The profile covers 59,000 or so clones, with about 93% appearing a single time and less than 3% taken by the ten largest. The CDR3 has 13 amino acids. The junction had 3 bases not matched to a gene; V was cut back by 1 base and J by 7 bases. Germline V gene data show CDR1 as SGHVS and CDR2 as FQNEAQ. The receptor's source is a female donor in good health, enrolled as a control in a pregnancy study. The source material was peripheral blood, sampled in the third trimester of pregnancy. J is TRBJ1-2 and V is TRBV7-8, with 7 bases that match TRBD1. The DNA of the CDR3 is TGTGCCAGCAGCTTAGACAGGGGCGCTGGCTACACCTTC. Residues: CASSLDRGAGYTF.